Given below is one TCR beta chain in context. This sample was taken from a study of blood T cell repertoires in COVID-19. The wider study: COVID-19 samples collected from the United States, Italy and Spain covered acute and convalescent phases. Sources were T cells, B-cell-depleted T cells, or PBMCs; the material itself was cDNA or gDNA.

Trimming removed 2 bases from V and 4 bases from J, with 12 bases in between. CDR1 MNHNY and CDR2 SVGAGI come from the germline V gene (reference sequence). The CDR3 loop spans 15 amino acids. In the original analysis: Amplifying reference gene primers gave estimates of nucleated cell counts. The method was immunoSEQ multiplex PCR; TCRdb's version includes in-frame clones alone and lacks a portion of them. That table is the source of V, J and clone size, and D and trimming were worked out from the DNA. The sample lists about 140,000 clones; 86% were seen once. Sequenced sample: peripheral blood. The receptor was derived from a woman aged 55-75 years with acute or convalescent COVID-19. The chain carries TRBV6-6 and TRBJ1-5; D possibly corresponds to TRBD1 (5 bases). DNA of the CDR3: TGTGCCAGCAGTTACGCGGGGGAGAGGAATCAGCCCCAGCATTTT. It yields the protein CASSYAGERNQPQHF.